This T cell receptor (beta chain) was profiled in a study of blood T cell repertoires in COVID-19. Background on the study: Samples taken during acute and convalescent COVID-19 were collected in the United States, Italy and Spain.

V dropped 1 base and J dropped 3 bases, with 10 bases sitting between them. CDR1 and CDR2 from the germline V gene are SGHTA and FQGNSA. The CDR3 is made up of 15 amino acids. Some clones are missing from TCRdb's copy, which holds only in-frame ones; the method was immunoSEQ multiplex PCR. The repertoire holds over 350,000 clones, 70% to 90% seen once, with almost 2% in the top ten. The receptor was isolated from a woman between 18 and 29 years old with acute COVID-19. The chain uses TRBV7-2 and TRBJ2-1; tentative D call: TRBD2 (5 bases). Sequenced input: PBMCs or T cells enriched from blood (not recorded which). CDR3 DNA: TGTGCCAGCAGCTTAGAGGGAGAGGGCTACAATGAGCAGTTCTTC. This codes for CASSLEGEGYNEQFF.